Given below is one T cell receptor beta chain in context. Its antigen remains unknown. The CDR3 has 19 amino acids. V lost 0 bases and J lost 4, with 24 bases in between. CDR1 is SGHDN and CDR2 is FVKESK in the germline V gene. Libraries were prepared by immunoSEQ multiplex PCR; TCRdb keeps only in-frame clonotypes and omits some of them. This sample has under 20,000 clones, with 80% to 95% found just once. This entry comes from a study of OX40 agonist ivuxolimab in advanced cancers. For the study at large: The study treated patients with ivuxolimab, an agonistic anti-OX40 (CD134) antibody. At about 81% male, the cohort had a mean age of around 56 years, ranging from about 20 to 80. Study-level results: Partly responding patients at 0.1-3.0 mg/kg showed some of the smallest clonal expansion. Expanded peripheral T-cell antigen specificity went undetermined.

This receptor was identified in an adult with an advanced solid tumor such as melanoma, head and neck, liver or kidney cancer. The chain has TRBV14 and TRBJ1-1, with D maybe TRBD1 (5 bases). Sequences were derived from CD4+ or CD8+ T cells sorted from blood, sampled in a trial of the OX40 agonist ivuxolimab. The DNA for the CDR3 is TGTGCCAGCAGCCAAGATATCATGGGGTTAGGACATACAGCCACTGAAGCTTTCTTT. This codes for CASSQDIMGLGHTATEAFF. Filled out from reference TRBV14 and TRBJ1-1, the complete variable domain reads EAGVTQFPSHSVIEKGQTVTLRCDPISGHDNLYWYRRVMGKEIKFLLHFVKESKQDESGMPNNRFLAERTGGTYSTLKVQPAELEDSGVYFCASSQDIMGLGHTATEAFFGQGTRLTVV.